In this sample, the clone carrying this T cell receptor (beta chain) turned up many times. The antigen remains unidentified. Germline loops: CDR1 MGHDK, CDR2 SYGVNS. Deletions cut 6 bases from V and 2 bases from J, with 11 bases between. This CDR3 has 13 amino acids. The data stem from a study of beta chain features in type 1 diabetes. Study results and limitations: Sequencing of cDNA might inflate the share of cells that strongly express TCR. Here, the possible influence of HLA type (on TCRB rearrangement) remained unresolved. Patients with type 1 diabetes showed fewer VDJ junction insertions and more deletions.

Expressed TCRB transcripts were sequenced, since all the RNA that had been isolated was reverse transcribed. Generated by immunoSEQ multiplex PCR, the TCRdb table keeps only in-frame clones and is missing some. The data show hundreds of thousands of clones, 14% seen once. Material for sequencing was central memory CD4+ T cells from blood. This TCR was sampled from a man aged 25 to 40 in good health. The chain carries TRBV25-1 and TRBJ2-7, with D possibly matching TRBD2 (5 bases). CDR3 amino acids: CASSRGRAYEQYF. Here the CDR3 DNA reads TGTGCCAGCAGCCGGGGAAGAGCCTACGAGCAGTACTTC.